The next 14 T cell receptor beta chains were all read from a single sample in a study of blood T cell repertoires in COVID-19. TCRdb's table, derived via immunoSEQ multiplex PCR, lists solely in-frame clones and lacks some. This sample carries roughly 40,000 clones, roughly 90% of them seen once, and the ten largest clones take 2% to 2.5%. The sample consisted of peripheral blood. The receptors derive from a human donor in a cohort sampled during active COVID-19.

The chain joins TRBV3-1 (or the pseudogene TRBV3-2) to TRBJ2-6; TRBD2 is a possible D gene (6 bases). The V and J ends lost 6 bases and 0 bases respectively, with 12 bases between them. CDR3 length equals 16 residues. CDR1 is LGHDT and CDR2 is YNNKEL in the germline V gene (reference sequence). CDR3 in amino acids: CASRQRRDSGANVLTF. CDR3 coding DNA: TGTGCCAGCAGGCAGCGGCGGGACTCTGGGGCCAACGTCCTGACTTTC.

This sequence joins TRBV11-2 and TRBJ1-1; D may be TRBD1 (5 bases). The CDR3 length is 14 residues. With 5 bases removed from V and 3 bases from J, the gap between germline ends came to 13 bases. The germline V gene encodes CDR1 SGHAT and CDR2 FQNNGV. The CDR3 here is CASSQGGVDTEAFF. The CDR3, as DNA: TGTGCCAGCAGCCAGGGAGGGGTGGACACTGAAGCTTTCTTT.

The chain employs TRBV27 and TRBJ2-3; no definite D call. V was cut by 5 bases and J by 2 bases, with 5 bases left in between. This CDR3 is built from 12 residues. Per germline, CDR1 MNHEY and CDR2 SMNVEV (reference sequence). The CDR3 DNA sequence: TGTGCCAGCAGTCCCAACACAGATACGCAGTATTTT. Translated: CASSPNTDTQYF.

CDR3 sequence reads: CASSVSTGRDEKLFF. CDR3 coding DNA: TGTGCCAGCAGCGTATCGACAGGGCGGGATGAAAAACTGTTTTTT. The gene calls are TRBV9 and TRBJ1-4; 7 bases match TRBD1. V shed 1 base and J 6 bases; nucleotides not matched to a gene: 6. This CDR3 is built from 15 residues. CDR1 is SGDLS, CDR2 YYNGEE, per germline.

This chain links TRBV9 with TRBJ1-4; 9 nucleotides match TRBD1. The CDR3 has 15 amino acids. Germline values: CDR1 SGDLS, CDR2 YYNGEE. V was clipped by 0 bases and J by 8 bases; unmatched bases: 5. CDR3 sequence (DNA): TGTGCCAGCAGCGTAGGACAGGGGGAAGGGGAAAAACTGTTTTTT. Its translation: CASSVGQGEGEKLFF.

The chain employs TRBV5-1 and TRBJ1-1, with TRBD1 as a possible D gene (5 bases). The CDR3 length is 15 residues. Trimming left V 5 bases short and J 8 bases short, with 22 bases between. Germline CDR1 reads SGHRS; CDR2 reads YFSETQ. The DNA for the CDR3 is TGCGCCAGCAGTATGGGCCAGGGCCGGGGGTCGGAAGCTTTCTTT. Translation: CASSMGQGRGSEAFF.

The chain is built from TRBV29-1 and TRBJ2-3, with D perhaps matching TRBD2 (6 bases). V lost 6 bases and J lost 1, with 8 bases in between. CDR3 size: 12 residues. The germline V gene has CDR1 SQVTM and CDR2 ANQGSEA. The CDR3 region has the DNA TGCAGCGTATGGGAGGGCACAGATACGCAGTATTTT. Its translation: CSVWEGTDTQYF.

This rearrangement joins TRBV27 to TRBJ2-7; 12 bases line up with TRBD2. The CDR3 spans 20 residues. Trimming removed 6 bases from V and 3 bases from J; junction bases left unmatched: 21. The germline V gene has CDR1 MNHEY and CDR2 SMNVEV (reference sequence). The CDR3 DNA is TGTGCCAGCAGCACCTCGCGACTAGCGGGGGCCCCGTTTGGGAACTACGAGCAGTACTTC. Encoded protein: CASSTSRLAGAPFGNYEQYF.

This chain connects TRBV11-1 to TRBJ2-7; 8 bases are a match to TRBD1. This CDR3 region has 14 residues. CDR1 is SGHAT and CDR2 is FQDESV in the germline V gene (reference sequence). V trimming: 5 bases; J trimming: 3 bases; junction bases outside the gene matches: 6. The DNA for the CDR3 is TGTGCCAGCAGCCCCAGGACAGGGAACTACGAGCAGTACTTC. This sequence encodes CASSPRTGNYEQYF.

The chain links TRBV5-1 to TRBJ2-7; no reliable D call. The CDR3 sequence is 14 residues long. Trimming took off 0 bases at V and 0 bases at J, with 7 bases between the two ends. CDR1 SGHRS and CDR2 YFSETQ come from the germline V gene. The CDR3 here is CASSLGQSSYEQYF. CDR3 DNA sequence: TGCGCCAGCAGCTTGGGGCAGTCCTCCTACGAGCAGTACTTC.

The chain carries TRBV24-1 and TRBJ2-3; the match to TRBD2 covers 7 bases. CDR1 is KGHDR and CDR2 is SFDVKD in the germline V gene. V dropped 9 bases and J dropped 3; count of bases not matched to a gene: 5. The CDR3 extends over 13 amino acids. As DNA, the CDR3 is TGTGCCACCGGAGCTAGCGGAACAGATACGCAGTATTTT. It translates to CATGASGTDTQYF.

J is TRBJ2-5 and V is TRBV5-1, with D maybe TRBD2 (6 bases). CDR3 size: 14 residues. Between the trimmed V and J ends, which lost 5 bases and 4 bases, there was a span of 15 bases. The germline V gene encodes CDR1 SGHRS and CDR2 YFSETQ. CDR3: CASRASGLTETQYF. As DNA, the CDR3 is TGCGCCAGCAGGGCATCGGGACTCACAGAGACCCAGTACTTC.

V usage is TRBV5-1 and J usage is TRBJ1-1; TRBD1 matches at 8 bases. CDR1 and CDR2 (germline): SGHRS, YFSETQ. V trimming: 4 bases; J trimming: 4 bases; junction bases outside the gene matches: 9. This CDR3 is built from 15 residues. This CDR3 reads CASSAGQGTVTEAFF. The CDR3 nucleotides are TGCGCCAGCAGCGCCGGACAGGGAACGGTCACTGAAGCTTTCTTT.

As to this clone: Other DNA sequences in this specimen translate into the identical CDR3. The CDR3 nucleotides read TGTGCCATCAGTGAGTCGACGGTAGCGGGGGGGCAAGAGACCCAGTACTTC. Translated, it gives CAISESTVAGGQETQYF. The chain couples TRBV10-3 to TRBJ2-5; 11 positions agree with TRBD2. Germline V gene sequence: CDR1 ENHRY, CDR2 SYGVKD. CDR3 length: 17 residues. The V gene end was trimmed by 0 bases and the J gene end by 2 bases; junction bases not matched to a gene: 5.